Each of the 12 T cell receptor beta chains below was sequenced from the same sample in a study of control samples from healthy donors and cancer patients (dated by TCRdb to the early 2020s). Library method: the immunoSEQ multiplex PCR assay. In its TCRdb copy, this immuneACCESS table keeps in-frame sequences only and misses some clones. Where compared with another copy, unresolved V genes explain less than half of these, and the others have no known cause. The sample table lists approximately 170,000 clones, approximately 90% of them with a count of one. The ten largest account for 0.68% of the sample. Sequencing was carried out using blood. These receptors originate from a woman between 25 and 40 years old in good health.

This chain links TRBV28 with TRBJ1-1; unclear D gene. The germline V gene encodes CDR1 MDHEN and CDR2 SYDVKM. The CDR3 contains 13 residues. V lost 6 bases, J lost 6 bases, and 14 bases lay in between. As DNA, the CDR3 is TGTGCCAGCAGCCGACTAGCTGGGGCTGAAGCTTTCTTT. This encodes CASSRLAGAEAFF. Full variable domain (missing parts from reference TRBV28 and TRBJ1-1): DVKVTQSSRYLVKRTGEKVFLECVQDMDHENMFWYRQDPGLGLRLIYFSYDVKMKEKGDIPEGYSVSREKKERFSLILESASTNQTSMYLCASSRLAGAEAFFGQGTRLTVV.

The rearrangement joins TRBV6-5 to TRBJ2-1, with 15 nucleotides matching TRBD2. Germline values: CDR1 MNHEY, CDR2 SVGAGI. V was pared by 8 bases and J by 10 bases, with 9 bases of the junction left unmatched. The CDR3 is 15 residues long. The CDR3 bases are TGTGCCAGCGGATCCGGACTAGCGGGAGGGCAGGAGCAGTTCTTC. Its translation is CASGSGLAGGQEQFF.

The CDR3 bases are TGTGCCAGCAGAACCCAGGGCTTGTTCGGTGAAAAACTGTTTTTT. The encoded protein is CASRTQGLFGEKLFF. This sequence joins TRBV11-2 and TRBJ1-4; possibly TRBD1 for D (5 bases). Trimming stripped 6 bases from V and 7 bases from J, with 18 bases between. The CDR3 is made up of 15 amino acids. Germline V CDR1 and CDR2: SGHAT, FQNNGV.

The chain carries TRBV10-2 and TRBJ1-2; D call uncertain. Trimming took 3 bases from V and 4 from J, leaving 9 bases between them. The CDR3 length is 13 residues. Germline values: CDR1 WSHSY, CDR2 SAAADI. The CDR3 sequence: CASSDFDGYGYTF. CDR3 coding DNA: TGCGCCAGCAGTGACTTCGACGGCTATGGCTACACCTTC.

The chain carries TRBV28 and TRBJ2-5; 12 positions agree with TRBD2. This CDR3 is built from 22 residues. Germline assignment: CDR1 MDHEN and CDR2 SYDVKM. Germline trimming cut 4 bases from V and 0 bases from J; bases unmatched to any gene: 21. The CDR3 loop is CASSYSPLAGGLIPLYQETQYF. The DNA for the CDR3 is TGTGCCAGCAGTTACTCCCCCCTAGCGGGAGGGCTAATACCTTTGTACCAAGAGACCCAGTACTTC.

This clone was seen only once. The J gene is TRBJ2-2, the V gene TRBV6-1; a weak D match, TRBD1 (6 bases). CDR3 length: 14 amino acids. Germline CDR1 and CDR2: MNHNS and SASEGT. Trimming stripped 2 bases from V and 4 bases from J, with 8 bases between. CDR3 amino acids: CASSETGPTGELFF. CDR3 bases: TGTGCCAGCAGTGAAACAGGGCCCACCGGGGAGCTGTTTTTT.

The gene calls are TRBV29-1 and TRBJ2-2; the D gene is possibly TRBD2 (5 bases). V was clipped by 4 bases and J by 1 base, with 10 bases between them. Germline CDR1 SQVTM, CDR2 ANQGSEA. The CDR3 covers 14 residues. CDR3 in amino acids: CSVAWTVNTGELFF. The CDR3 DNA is TGCAGCGTTGCCTGGACTGTGAACACCGGGGAGCTGTTTTTT.

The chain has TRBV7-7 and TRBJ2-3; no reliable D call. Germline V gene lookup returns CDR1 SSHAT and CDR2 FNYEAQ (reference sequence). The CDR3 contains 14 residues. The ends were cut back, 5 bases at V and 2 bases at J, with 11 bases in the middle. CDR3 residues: CASSRTEDTDTQYF. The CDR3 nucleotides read TGTGCCAGCAGCCGGACGGAAGACACAGATACGCAGTATTTT.

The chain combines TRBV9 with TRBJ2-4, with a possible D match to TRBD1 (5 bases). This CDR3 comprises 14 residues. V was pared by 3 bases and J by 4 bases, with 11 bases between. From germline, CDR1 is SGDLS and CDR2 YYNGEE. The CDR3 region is CASSGIKGKNIQYF. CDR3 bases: TGTGCCAGCAGCGGGATCAAGGGGAAAAACATTCAGTACTTC.

The CDR3 spells CASLDYRDNEQFF. The CDR3 DNA reads as TGTGCCAGCCTCGACTACCGCGACAATGAGCAGTTCTTC. V usage is TRBV2 and J usage is TRBJ2-1; a possible D gene is TRBD2 (5 bases). Germline V gene lookup returns CDR1 SNHLY and CDR2 FYNNEI. V was trimmed by 8 bases and J by 5 bases, leaving 13 bases between them. The CDR3 runs to 13 residues.

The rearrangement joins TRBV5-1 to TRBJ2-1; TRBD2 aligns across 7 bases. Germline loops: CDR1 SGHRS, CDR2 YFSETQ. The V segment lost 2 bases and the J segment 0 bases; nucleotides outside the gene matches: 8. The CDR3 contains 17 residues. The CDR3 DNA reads TGCGCCAGCAGCTTTGAACCTAGCGGAAGCTCCTACAATGAGCAGTTCTTC. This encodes CASSFEPSGSSYNEQFF.

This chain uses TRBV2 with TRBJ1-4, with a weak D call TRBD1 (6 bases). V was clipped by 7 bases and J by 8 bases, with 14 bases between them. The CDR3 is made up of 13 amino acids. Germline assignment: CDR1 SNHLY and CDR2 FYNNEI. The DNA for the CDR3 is TGTGCCAGCAAAGGAGGACAGTCGGAAAAACTGTTTTTT. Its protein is CASKGGQSEKLFF.